The next 24 T cell receptor beta chains were all read from a single sample in a study of blood T cells in healthy people across ages. Using a J-beta primer mix together with a sample-barcoded 5' primer, a second PCR was run for roughly 7 to 12 cycles. TCRdb re-called the 5' RACE reads through MiXCR, storing one row per CDR3 protein. The repertoire holds around 1.7 million distinct CDR3 sequences, 28% seen once, with 7.7% in the top ten. The sample comprised blood. The receptors were gathered from a woman aged 25 to 39 in good health.

This clonotype was counted at least ten times. The J gene is TRBJ2-3, the V gene TRBV6-4, with 8 bases that match TRBD2. CDR1 is MRHNA, CDR2 SNTAGT, per germline. The CDR3 has 15 residues. V shed 0 bases and J 1 base; nucleotides not matched to a gene: 0. CDR3 residues: CASSDSRGGTDTQYF. For the CDR3, the DNA is TGTGCCAGCAGTGACTCGCGGGGGGGCACAGATACGCAGTATTTT.

There are many counts of this clonotype. The rearrangement joins TRBV5-1 to TRBJ2-5, with TRBD1 identical over 11 bases. With V trimmed by 4 bases and J by 4 bases, 6 bases remained unmatched. The CDR3 length is 15 residues. Per germline, CDR1 SGHRS and CDR2 YFSETQ. In DNA form, the CDR3 reads TGCGCCAGCAGCCCCGGACAGGGGGCGGTAGAGACCCAGTACTTC. It specifies CASSPGQGAVETQYF.

This clonotype has a handful of counts. This sequence joins TRBV28 and TRBJ1-5; no clear D gene. The CDR3 is 15 amino acids. Per the germline V gene, CDR1 is MDHEN and CDR2 is SYDVKM. Trimming shortened V by 7 bases and J by 5 bases, and 18 bases separated the two germline ends. CDR3 protein: CASTVPDGSHQPQHF. DNA for the CDR3: TGTGCCAGCACCGTCCCGGACGGGTCCCATCAGCCCCAGCATTTT.

The chain links TRBV10-2 to TRBJ2-3; D might be TRBD2 (6 bases). CDR3 size: 14 residues. V was shortened by 8 bases and J by 0 bases, with 12 bases between the two germline ends. Germline values: CDR1 WSHSY, CDR2 SAAADI. In nucleotides, the CDR3 is TGCGCCAGCCGAGCGGGTATCAGCACAGATACGCAGTATTTT. Translating it yields CASRAGISTDTQYF.

This clonotype was recorded many times. The chain is built from TRBV29-1 and TRBJ1-2; D gene unclear. This CDR3 comprises 10 residues. The V gene's germline CDR1 is SQVTM and CDR2 ANQGSEA. The V gene lost 3 bases and the J gene lost 4 bases, with 3 bases spanning the gap. CDR3 amino acids: CSVDSYGYTF. CDR3 in DNA: TGCAGCGTTGACAGCTATGGCTACACCTTC. Together with reference TRBV29-1 and TRBJ1-2, the CDR3 gives the full variable domain: SAVISQKPSRDICQRGTSLTIQCQVDSQVTMMFWYRQQPGQSLTLIATANQGSEATYESGFVIDKFPISRPNLTFSTLTVSNMSPEDSSIYLCSVDSYGYTFGSGTRLTVV.

This clonotype was seen ten or more times. The J gene is TRBJ2-7, the V gene TRBV7-2, with 9 bases identical to TRBD2. Germline V gene data show CDR1 as SGHTA and CDR2 as FQGNSA. The CDR3 is 16 residues long. J lost 2 bases, V lost 2 bases, and 7 bases had no gene match. CDR3 sequence reads: CASSLSPLAGTYEQYF. DNA for the CDR3: TGTGCCAGCAGCTTAAGTCCCCTAGCGGGGACCTACGAGCAGTACTTC.

This clonotype showed up just a few times. V and J are TRBV7-2 and TRBJ1-1; TRBD1 might be the D (5 bases). CDR1 and CDR2 (germline): SGHTA, FQGNSA. The ends were cut back, 1 base at V and 7 bases at J, with 10 bases in the middle. This CDR3 contains 13 residues. This CDR3 is CASSLGLGDEAFF. The CDR3 DNA is TGTGCCAGCAGCTTAGGACTAGGGGATGAAGCTTTCTTT.

This clonotype was seen just once. This chain joins TRBV7-2 and TRBJ2-5; perhaps TRBD2 as D (6 bases). The CDR3 has 14 residues. Germline V gene sequence: CDR1 SGHTA, CDR2 FQGNSA. V was trimmed by 1 base and J by 4 bases, leaving 10 bases between them. The CDR3 region is CASSLGTIRETQYF. In DNA form, the CDR3 reads TGTGCCAGCAGCTTAGGGACTATCCGAGAGACCCAGTACTTC.

The chain links TRBV5-1 to TRBJ2-3; weak D call: TRBD2 (5 bases). CDR3 size: 13 residues. Germline CDR1 reads SGHRS; CDR2 reads YFSETQ. With 3 bases removed from V and 7 bases from J, the gap between germline ends came to 12 bases. As DNA, the CDR3 is TGCGCCAGCAGCTCAGACTCGGGGAATACGCAGTATTTT. Amino acid sequence: CASSSDSGNTQYF. Based on the CDR3 plus reference TRBV5-1 and TRBJ2-3, the full variable domain is KAGVTQTPRYLIKTRGQQVTLSCSPISGHRSVSWYQQTPGQGLQFLFEYFSETQRNKGNFPGRFSGRQFSNSRSEMNVSTLELGDSALYLCASSSDSGNTQYFGPGTRLTVL.

This clonotype occurred a few times. The chain uses TRBV28 and TRBJ1-5, with 7 bases that match TRBD1. V shed 7 bases, J shed 1 base, and the junction held 10 bases outside the gene matches. The CDR3 totals 16 residues. Germline CDR1 reads MDHEN; CDR2 reads SYDVKM. The CDR3, as DNA: TGTGCCAGCACCCAAACAGGGGCGGTGAGCAATCAGCCCCAGCATTTT. It translates to CASTQTGAVSNQPQHF.

In DNA form, the CDR3 reads TGCGCCAGCAGTCGCGGGACAAGTAGAGGGAAGCAGTACTTC. This encodes CASSRGTSRGKQYF. V is TRBV23-1 and J is TRBJ2-7; possibly TRBD1 or TRBD2 for D (6 bases each). TRBV23-1 is labeled an ORF, and its function is uncertain. Trimming took 4 bases from V and 8 from J, leaving 18 bases between them. The length of the CDR3 is 14 residues.

This clonotype was recorded a few times. V usage is TRBV11-1 and J usage is TRBJ2-7; 9 bases line up with TRBD1. The junction had 7 bases not matched to a gene; V was cut back by 5 bases and J by 5 bases. CDR3 length: 14 residues. Germline CDR1 is SGHAT and CDR2 is FQDESV (reference sequence). The CDR3 spells CASSSGQGSDEQYF. The CDR3 DNA reads TGTGCCAGCAGCAGCGGACAGGGGTCCGACGAGCAGTACTTC.

The V gene is TRBV6-5, the J gene TRBJ1-5; unclear D gene. Germline lookup yields CDR1 MNHEY and CDR2 SVGAGI. The CDR3 totals 14 residues. V was pared by 6 bases and J by 2 bases, with 11 bases between. CDR3 coding DNA: TGTGCCAGCAGCTTGTACGATGGCAATCAGCCCCAGCATTTT. Its translation is CASSLYDGNQPQHF.

This clonotype appeared a few times. V is TRBV7-3 and J is TRBJ1-2; no clear D gene. The CDR3 sequence is 13 residues long. V lost 0 bases and J lost 6, with 8 bases in between. Germline loops: CDR1 SGHTA, CDR2 FQGTGA. In nucleotides, the CDR3 is TGTGCCAGCAGCTTAACGTCAGTCGATGGCTACACCTTC. It translates to CASSLTSVDGYTF.

On this clonotype: At one end the junction does not follow the germline gene, possibly because of a read error. V usage is TRBV10-3 and J usage is TRBJ2-7; no clear D gene. Judging by the DNA end, TRBJ2-5 fits better; the J call may be wrong. CDR1 ENHRY and CDR2 SYGVKD come from the germline V gene. The CDR3 sequence is 12 residues long. The CDR3 DNA reads as TGTGCCATCGGTGATCCTCGGGAGACCCAGTACTTC. Amino acid sequence: CAIGDPRETQYF.

This clonotype was seen more than once but under ten times. The rearrangement uses TRBV12-3 or TRBV12-4 and TRBJ2-1, with TRBD1 matching 9 bases. The V segment lost 5 bases and the J segment 5 bases; nucleotides outside the gene matches: 7. CDR3 length: 15 residues. The CDR3 is CASSPSRDRDNEQFF. For the CDR3, the DNA is TGTGCCAGCAGTCCGTCCCGGGACAGGGACAATGAGCAGTTCTTC.

This clonotype was seen a few times. This chain links TRBV6-1 with TRBJ2-7; D perhaps matches TRBD1 (6 bases). CDR1 is MNHNS, CDR2 SASEGT, per germline. Trimming removed 8 bases from V and 3 bases from J, with 20 bases in between. This CDR3 comprises 15 residues. The CDR3 nucleotides read TGTGCCAGCCTGCTCACACAGGGCTTCCGCTACGAGCAGTACTTC. Translated, it gives CASLLTQGFRYEQYF.

This clonotype occurred many times. The V call is TRBV4-2, the J call TRBJ1-2; no firm D call. CDR1 LGHNA and CDR2 YNFKEQ come from the germline V gene. V lost 0 bases and J lost 5, with 7 bases in between. The CDR3 runs 13 residues. CDR3 DNA: TGTGCCAGCAGCCAAGATCGGCAGTATGGCTACACCTTC. Encoded protein: CASSQDRQYGYTF.

Notes on this clonotype: With a far larger clone one base away, a read error is the likely cause. The chain has TRBV12-3 or TRBV12-4 and TRBJ2-7, with D possibly being TRBD2 (5 bases). The CDR3 contains 13 residues. The CDR3 loop is CAGSLGGGSEQYF. CDR3 coding DNA: TGTGCCGGCAGTTTAGGCGGAGGATCCGAGCAGTACTTC.

The chain combines TRBV9 with TRBJ1-2; maybe TRBD1 (5 bases). The germline V gene encodes CDR1 SGDLS and CDR2 YYNGEE. V was clipped by 4 bases and J by 8 bases, with 21 bases between them. The CDR3 has 15 amino acids. This CDR3 is CASSSAGGGLPGYTF. CDR3 bases: TGTGCCAGCAGCTCCGCGGGTGGGGGATTACCGGGCTACACCTTC.

The CDR3 here is CASSLADLSGTIYF. In DNA form, the CDR3 reads TGCGCCAGCAGCTTGGCCGACCTCTCGGGCACCATATATTTT. This chain uses TRBV5-1 with TRBJ1-3; no definite D call. This CDR3 comprises 14 residues. Trimming took off 0 bases at V and 9 bases at J, with 13 bases between the two ends. Germline CDR1 reads SGHRS; CDR2 reads YFSETQ.

This sequence joins TRBV6-2 or TRBV6-3 and TRBJ1-6, with D hard to call. Between the trimmed V and J ends, which lost 0 bases and 8 bases, there was a span of 17 bases. This CDR3 has 17 amino acids. From germline, CDR1 is MNHEY and CDR2 SVGEGT. The CDR3 nucleotides read TGTGCCAGCAGTTACTCACGCCCGTCGGGTCGGCATTCACCCCTCCACTTT. Its translation: CASSYSRPSGRHSPLHF.

Notes on this clonotype: Germline is not matched at one junction end, which may reflect a read error. The chain is built from TRBV28 and TRBJ2-7, with TRBD1 identical over 8 bases. Germline CDR1 reads MDHEN; CDR2 reads SYDVKM. CDR3 length: 16 amino acids. CDR3 in amino acids: CASGLSRTGYSYEQYF. In DNA, the CDR3 is TGTGCCAGCGGTTTATCTCGGACAGGGTACTCCTACGAGCAGTACTTC.

This clonotype was recorded a few times. This chain connects TRBV5-1 to TRBJ2-3, with 12 bases fitting TRBD2. The germline gives CDR1 SGHRS, CDR2 YFSETQ. After removal of 4 bases from V and 3 bases from J, the junction contained 6 bases not matched to a gene. CDR3 size: 16 residues. CDR3 protein: CASSGRLAGVTDTQYF. The CDR3 DNA reads TGCGCCAGCAGCGGAAGACTAGCGGGAGTTACAGATACGCAGTATTTT.